The rows below give T cell receptor beta chains drawn from one sample of a study of neurological immune-mediated disorders. One entry per CDR3 protein results from TCRdb running MiXCR on the 5' RACE reads. This sample has just under 60,000 distinct CDR3 sequences, with 2% to 2.5% found just once. Material: PBMCs. These TCRs come from a man aged 45-60 years with multiple sclerosis. Each CDR3 is given with its conserved first and last residue. A D gene is named only where the DNA matches it firmly. The size field is filled for only some rows; it gives once, few, many or a size class.

j_call d_call clone_size v_call cdr3_nt cdr3_aa
TRBJ1-2 TRBD1 many TRBV7-2 TGTGCCAGCAGCTCAGGGCGGACAGGGTTGGACTATGGCTACACCTTC CASSSGRTGLDYGYTF
TRBJ2-4 TRBD2 many TRBV12-3/TRBV12-4 TGTGCCAGCAGCCCTGGGGGGGGGAACATTCAGTACTTC CASSPGGGNIQYF
TRBJ1-2 . many TRBV5-6 TGTGCCAGCAGCTCCCGGCAGGCTTCTAACTATGGCTACACCTTC CASSSRQASNYGYTF
TRBJ2-7 TRBD1 many TRBV7-2 TGTGCCAGCAGCCCAGGGACAGGGTTTAGCGGGCAGTACTTC CASSPGTGFSGQYF
TRBJ2-3 TRBD2 many TRBV14 TGTGCCAGCAGCCTAGGGACTAGCGGCGGCACAGATACGCAGTATTTT CASSLGTSGGTDTQYF
TRBJ1-5 . many TRBV9 TGTGCCAGCAGCGTACAGTTGTGGGGGCCCCCCAGGCAGCCCCAGCATTTT CASSVQLWGPPRQPQHF
TRBJ2-3 . many TRBV20-1 TGCAGTGCTATTCCGGTGTGGGGCCCTAGCACAGATACGCAGTATTTT CSAIPVWGPSTDTQYF
TRBJ1-5 . many TRBV27 TGTGCCAGCAAGGCTGGGGGGGATGGTCAGCCCCAGCATTTT CASKAGGDGQPQHF
TRBJ1-5 . many TRBV6-6 TGTGCCAGCAGTTACCCAACGGGACCCAGTGGCAATCAGCCCCAGCATTTT CASSYPTGPSGNQPQHF
TRBJ2-5 TRBD1 many TRBV7-2 TGTGCCAGCAGCTTAGAAAAGAGAACGGACAGGGGAGAGACCCAGTACTTC CASSLEKRTDRGETQYF
TRBJ2-1 TRBD2 many TRBV6-2/TRBV6-3 TGTGCCAGCAGTTACGGGGCTAGCGGGGGACATGAGCAGTTCTTC CASSYGASGGHEQFF
TRBJ2-7 . many TRBV7-2 TGTGCCAGCAGCTTAAGCCCGGGCTCCTACGAGCAGTACTTC CASSLSPGSYEQYF
TRBJ2-2 . many TRBV6-2/TRBV6-3 TGTGCCAGCAGTCCAGGTAGCACGAACACCGGGGAGCTGTTTTTT CASSPGSTNTGELFF
TRBJ2-3 . many TRBV12-3/TRBV12-4 TGTGCCAGCAGGAGGACAGTACCAGATACGCAGTATTTT CASRRTVPDTQYF
TRBJ2-5 TRBD2 many TRBV7-9 TGTGCCAGCAGCCCGCGGGACTATCAAGAGACCCAGTACTTC CASSPRDYQETQYF
TRBJ1-5 . many TRBV7-9 TGTGCCAGCAGCCCCACAGGGAATCAGCCCCAGCATTTT CASSPTGNQPQHF
TRBJ2-1 . many TRBV30 TGTGCCTGGAGTGTAAGGGGGGTGGTCTACAATGAGCAGTTCTTC CAWSVRGVVYNEQFF
TRBJ2-7 TRBD1 many TRBV7-6 TGTGCCAGCAGTTCTCGGGGACAGGGGGCGGGGGAGCAGTACTTC CASSSRGQGAGEQYF
TRBJ2-3 . many TRBV20-1 TGCAGTGCAACCGGGACAAGAAGCACAGATACGCAGTATTTT CSATGTRSTDTQYF
TRBJ2-4 TRBD1 many TRBV5-1 TGCGCCAGCAGCTACGCCAGGGGGCCTCTAGCCAAAAACATTCAGTACTTC CASSYARGPLAKNIQYF
TRBJ2-7 TRBD1 many TRBV9 TGTGCCAGCAGCGCCACGGGACAGGGGGCCGGCGAGCAGTACTTC CASSATGQGAGEQYF
TRBJ2-5 TRBD2 many TRBV9 TGTGCCAGCAGCGGGTGGGAGGGCGCTCAAGAGACCCAGTACTTC CASSGWEGAQETQYF
TRBJ2-2 TRBD2 many TRBV29-1 TGCAGCGCCATTCGGGAGGGGGTAGGCACCGGGGAGCTGTTTTTT CSAIREGVGTGELFF
TRBJ1-4 . many TRBV5-5 TGTGCCAGCAGCCCAGAGAAGGAAAAACTGTTTTTT CASSPEKEKLFF
TRBJ1-5 TRBD1 many TRBV3-1 TGTGCCAGCAGCCCAACAGGGGGCAGGGGCAATCAGCCCCAGCATTTT CASSPTGGRGNQPQHF
TRBJ2-7 . many TRBV10-3 TGTGCCGTCACCCCGACGGATTCCTACGAGCAGTACTTC CAVTPTDSYEQYF
TRBJ2-7 . many TRBV2 TGTGCCAGCAGTAAGGACGGGAGCTCCTACGAGCAGTACTTC CASSKDGSSYEQYF
TRBJ2-5 . many TRBV5-1 TGCGCCAGCAGCTGGGCTCCAGGGACCGGTGCAGAGACCCAGTACTTC CASSWAPGTGAETQYF
TRBJ2-7 . many TRBV7-6 TGTGCCAGCAGCGGTTACCGGGCACGGGAGCAGTACTTC CASSGYRAREQYF
TRBJ1-2 . many TRBV12-3/TRBV12-4 TGTGCCAGCAGTTTAGTTCGGGAATCGAGCTACACCTTC CASSLVRESSYTF
TRBJ2-3 . many TRBV5-1 TGCGCCAGCAGGGAGGGGGATACGCAGTATTTT CASREGDTQYF
TRBJ2-2 . many TRBV5-1 TGCGCCAGCAGCTGGCGGGACGGATACACCGGGGAGCTGTTTTTT CASSWRDGYTGELFF
TRBJ1-2 TRBD1 many TRBV10-3 TGTGCCATCAGTGAGTCAGGACAGGGGGCGCGTGGCTACACCTTC CAISESGQGARGYTF
TRBJ2-5 TRBD2 many TRBV5-1 TGCGCCAGCAGCTTGGGCGCTAGCGGGGTGGGTGAGACCCAGTACTTC CASSLGASGVGETQYF
TRBJ2-7 TRBD2 many TRBV7-2 TGTGCCAGCAGCCTAGTAGCGGGGTTTCTCAACGAGCAGTACTTC CASSLVAGFLNEQYF
TRBJ2-5 . many TRBV5-4 TGTGCCAGCAGCATAGGTCTAGCGGAGACCCAGTACTTC CASSIGLAETQYF
TRBJ2-7 TRBD2 many TRBV28 TGTGCCAGCAGGCCTTCCGGGACTAGCGGACTCCTGCAGTACTTC CASRPSGTSGLLQYF
TRBJ2-5 . many TRBV6-5 TGTGCCAGCAGTTACAGGTGGACAGACAAAGAGACCCAGTACTTC CASSYRWTDKETQYF
TRBJ2-2 TRBD1 . TRBV7-2 TGTGCCAGCAGGCAACAGGGGGCGGCGGGGGAGCTGTTTTTT CASRQQGAAGELFF
TRBJ1-5 . many TRBV2 TGTGCCAGCACCGAATGGGTTAGCAATCAGCCCCAGCATTTT CASTEWVSNQPQHF
TRBJ2-7 TRBD1 many TRBV7-2 TGTGCCAGCAACCTCGACAGGGGCCCTACCTACGAGCAGTACTTC CASNLDRGPTYEQYF
TRBJ2-7 . few TRBV7-2 TGTGCCAGCAGCATACAGTCTAACCTAGCCTACGAGCAGTACTTC CASSIQSNLAYEQYF
TRBJ1-4 . many TRBV19 TGTGCCAGTAGTTTTGTACAGCCTACAACTAATGAAAAACTGTTTTTT CASSFVQPTTNEKLFF